Sequencing of this T cell receptor beta chain was carried out in a study of control samples from healthy donors and cancer patients. Trimming took off 5 bases at V and 3 bases at J, with 20 bases between the two ends. The CDR3 is 16 residues long. Germline assignment: CDR1 SEHNR and CDR2 FQNEAQ (reference sequence). Sequencing used immunoSEQ multiplex PCR; TCRdb keeps in-frame clones, though not all of them. The sample includes about 140,000 clones, 85% to 95% of them seen just once. The rearrangement uses TRBV7-9 and TRBJ2-7, with unresolved D. This receptor was taken from a man aged 40-49 years in good health. The sequencing sample was made of blood. Here the CDR3 reads CASSQEGAGDFYEQYF. Here the CDR3 DNA reads TGTGCCAGCAGCCAAGAAGGAGCAGGAGATTTCTACGAGCAGTACTTC.